These T cell receptor beta chains were read from a single sample in a study of shared clonotypes between healthy human individuals. The assay was immunoSEQ multiplex PCR, and TCRdb's table has in-frame clones only and misses some. Of roughly 1.5 million clones detected, about 98% appear once; the ten largest clones hold approximately 0.45%. The sample comprised naive CD4+ T cells sorted from blood. The receptors derive from a young man in good health. The CDR3 runs from the conserved cysteine through the conserved F or W. The order of the fields is CDR3 protein, J gene, V gene.

CDR3 protein: CASSPGTATYEQYF; J gene: TRBJ2-7; V gene: TRBV18
CDR3 protein: CASSPPYQSMDRGQADTQYF; J gene: TRBJ2-3; V gene: TRBV18
CDR3 protein: CASTGSSYEQYF; J gene: TRBJ2-7; V gene: TRBV28
CDR3 protein: CASSVDLAEGVRNEQFF; J gene: TRBJ2-1; V gene: TRBV9
CDR3 protein: CATSSGRVGNEQFF; J gene: TRBJ2-1; V gene: TRBV15
CDR3 protein: CASSAQSGNTIYF; J gene: TRBJ1-3; V gene: TRBV9
CDR3 protein: CASSHQDRLINSNQPQHF; J gene: TRBJ1-5; V gene: TRBV4-1
CDR3 protein: CASSQTREADTGELFF; J gene: TRBJ2-2; V gene: TRBV18
CDR3 protein: CASSLAQGRNTIYF; J gene: TRBJ1-3; V gene: TRBV11-2
CDR3 protein: CASRPRRELTGELFF; J gene: TRBJ2-2; V gene: TRBV5-4
CDR3 protein: CAISDRGKETQYF; J gene: TRBJ2-5; V gene: TRBV10-3
CDR3 protein: CSVSRLPHTGELFF; J gene: TRBJ2-2; V gene: TRBV29-1
CDR3 protein: CASSPWSNTEAFF; J gene: TRBJ1-1; V gene: TRBV7-2
CDR3 protein: CASSQPTSGRFEQYF; J gene: TRBJ2-7; V gene: TRBV4-1
CDR3 protein: CASSLKTSSARDTQYF; J gene: TRBJ2-3; V gene: TRBV18
CDR3 protein: CASRDSTAQYF; J gene: TRBJ2-7; V gene: TRBV2
CDR3 protein: CAWSSDRGGRTYNEQFF; J gene: TRBJ2-1; V gene: TRBV30